One sample yielded the 11 T cell receptor beta chains listed below, sequenced in a study of blood T cell repertoires in COVID-19. Measured with immunoSEQ multiplex PCR; TCRdb has only the in-frame clones, and not every one. Of approximately 440,000 clones detected, around 90% appear once; the ten largest clones hold about 0.75%. Sequenced sample: PBMCs or T cells enriched from blood (not recorded which). The receptors derive from a woman aged 18-29 years who had recovered from COVID-19.

The chain has TRBV4-1 and TRBJ1-6; 10 bases fit TRBD1. The CDR3 covers 15 residues. The V gene's germline CDR1 is MGHRA and CDR2 YSYEKL. V gave up 0 bases and J gave up 19 bases; unmatched junction bases: 12. The CDR3 protein is CASSQDRRARDRGHF. The DNA for the CDR3 is TGCGCCAGCAGCCAAGATAGGAGGGCCAGGGACAGGGGACACTTT.

The J gene is TRBJ1-3, the V gene TRBV5-4; 7 bases match TRBD1. The germline V gene has CDR1 SGHNT and CDR2 YYREEE (reference sequence). V trimming: 4 bases; J trimming: 3 bases; junction bases outside the gene matches: 4. The CDR3 consists of 14 residues. In nucleotides, the CDR3 is TGTGCCAGCAGCACCGGGACAGTTGGAAACACCATATATTTT. This gives the protein CASSTGTVGNTIYF.

The chain has TRBV18 and TRBJ1-5; D is perhaps TRBD1 (6 bases). Germline V CDR1 and CDR2: KGHSH, LQKENI. The CDR3 is made up of 17 amino acids. Trimming took off 3 bases at V and 3 bases at J, with 18 bases between the two ends. The CDR3 protein is CASSPTPGQTPNQPQHF. For the CDR3, the DNA is TGTGCCAGCTCACCGACCCCCGGACAGACCCCCAATCAGCCCCAGCATTTT.

This chain connects TRBV28 to TRBJ1-5; D remains ambiguous. The V end was cut by 8 bases, the J end by 5 bases, with 10 bases between. The CDR3 has 12 amino acids. Germline V CDR1 and CDR2: MDHEN, SYDVKM. This chain's CDR3 is CASWPGYQPQHF. The CDR3 coding sequence is TGTGCCAGCTGGCCCGGGTATCAGCCCCAGCATTTT.

The chain has TRBV5-1 and TRBJ2-1, with 7 nucleotides matching TRBD2. Per the germline V gene, CDR1 is SGHRS and CDR2 is YFSETQ. V shed 3 bases and J 7 bases; nucleotides not matched to a gene: 1. The CDR3 consists of 12 residues. The CDR3 DNA reads as TGCGCCAGCAGCTGGGAGGGAAATGAGCAGTTCTTC. Translation gives CASSWEGNEQFF.

The chain couples TRBV5-1 to TRBJ2-7; TRBD2 is a possible D gene (7 bases). V shed 0 bases and J shed 1 base, with 11 bases lying between them. The CDR3 spans 15 residues. Germline CDR1 reads SGHRS; CDR2 reads YFSETQ. As DNA, the CDR3 is TGCGCCAGCAGCTTGGCCGGGGGGCAATCCTACGAGCAGTACTTC. This gives the protein CASSLAGGQSYEQYF.

The chain has TRBV5-1 and TRBJ1-1; D possibly corresponds to TRBD1 (5 bases). The CDR3 extends over 14 amino acids. The V and J ends lost 0 bases and 5 bases respectively, with 11 bases between them. Germline CDR1 is SGHRS and CDR2 is YFSETQ. The CDR3 reads CASSLDGQWTEAFF. For the CDR3, the DNA is TGCGCCAGCAGCTTGGATGGACAATGGACTGAAGCTTTCTTT.

CDR3 in amino acids: CATSDFRAGGQSEQFF. The DNA for the CDR3 is TGTGCCACCAGTGATTTCCGAGCGGGGGGGCAAAGTGAGCAGTTCTTC. The V gene is TRBV24-1, the J gene TRBJ2-1, with 10 bases lining up with TRBD2. Per germline, CDR1 KGHDR and CDR2 SFDVKD. The J segment lost 9 bases and the V segment lost 1 base, leaving 8 bases of the junction unmatched. CDR3 size: 16 residues.

The chain employs TRBV5-4 and TRBJ2-5; D remains ambiguous. CDR1 and CDR2 (germline): SGHNT, YYREEE (reference sequence). V gave up 0 bases and J gave up 5 bases, with 8 bases separating them. The CDR3 loop spans 13 amino acids. The CDR3 reads CASSLAGAETQYF. DNA of the CDR3: TGTGCCAGCAGCTTGGCCGGTGCGGAGACCCAGTACTTC.

This clone was counted once. The gene calls are TRBV5-1 and TRBJ2-7, with 9 bases fitting TRBD1. After removal of 5 bases from V and 1 base from J, the junction contained 19 bases not matched to a gene. The germline CDR1 and CDR2 sequences are SGHRS and YFSETQ. The CDR3 length is 19 residues. CDR3 residues: CASRGPVRDRAIRSYEQYF. The CDR3 DNA reads TGCGCCAGCAGGGGCCCCGTCCGGGACAGGGCTATTAGGTCCTACGAGCAGTACTTC.

The gene calls are TRBV9 and TRBJ2-5; TRBD1 might be the D (6 bases). This CDR3 spans 14 amino acids. Germline V gene lookup returns CDR1 SGDLS and CDR2 YYNGEE. With 2 bases removed from V and 3 bases from J, the gap between germline ends came to 11 bases. CDR3 amino acids: CASSVVAGEETQYF. CDR3 nucleotides: TGTGCCAGCAGCGTGGTAGCAGGGGAAGAGACCCAGTACTTC.